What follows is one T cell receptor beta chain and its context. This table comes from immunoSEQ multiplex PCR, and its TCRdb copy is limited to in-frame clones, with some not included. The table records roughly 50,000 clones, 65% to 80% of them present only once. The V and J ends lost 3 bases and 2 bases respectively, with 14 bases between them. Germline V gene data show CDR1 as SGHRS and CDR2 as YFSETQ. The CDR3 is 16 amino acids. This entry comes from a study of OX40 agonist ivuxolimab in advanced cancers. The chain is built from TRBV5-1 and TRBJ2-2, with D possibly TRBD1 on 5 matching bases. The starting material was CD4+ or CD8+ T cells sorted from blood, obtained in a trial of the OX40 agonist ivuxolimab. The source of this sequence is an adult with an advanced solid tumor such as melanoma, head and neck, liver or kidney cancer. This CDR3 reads CASSYRPYPNTGELFF. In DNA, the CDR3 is TGCGCCAGCAGCTACAGGCCTTATCCTAACACCGGGGAGCTGTTTTTT. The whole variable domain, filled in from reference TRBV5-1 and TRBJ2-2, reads KAGVTQTPRYLIKTRGQQVTLSCSPISGHRSVSWYQQTPGQGLQFLFEYFSETQRNKGNFPGRFSGRQFSNSRSEMNVSTLELGDSALYLCASSYRPYPNTGELFFGEGSRLTVL.